This T cell receptor beta chain was found in a study of T cell repertoires in ileal Crohn's disease. In the study overall: From the surgical specimen's inflamed ileum, biopsies were taken as M0.

Method: immunoSEQ multiplex PCR; TCRdb's copy keeps in-frame clones and lacks some. This table holds some 3,000 clones, around 79% found once. In this sample, this clone turned up once. Antigen specificity is unknown. Regarding the study as a whole: Compared with CD4 T cells, sorted CD8 cells carried more expanded clones. Clonality above 26.8% at surgery always came with endoscopic recurrence.

V lost 2 bases and J 7 bases, leaving 11 bases between the germline ends. CDR3 length: 13 amino acids. Germline lookup yields CDR1 SGHAT and CDR2 FQNNGV. The time point denotes: inflamed ileum from the surgical specimen. The receptor comes from an adult with Crohn's disease. Sequenced material: ileal tissue. J is TRBJ2-5 and V is TRBV11-2; D is uncertain. The CDR3 is CASSLPVAVTQYF. The CDR3 region has the DNA TGTGCCAGCAGCTTACCCGTGGCGGTGACCCAGTACTTC. The complete variable domain, with remaining parts taken from reference TRBV11-2 and TRBJ2-5, reads EAGVAQSPRYKIIEKRQSVAFWCNPISGHATLYWYQQILGQGPKLLIQFQNNGVVDDSQLPKDRFSAERLKGVDSTLKIQPAKLEDSAVYLCASSLPVAVTQYFGPGTRLLVL.